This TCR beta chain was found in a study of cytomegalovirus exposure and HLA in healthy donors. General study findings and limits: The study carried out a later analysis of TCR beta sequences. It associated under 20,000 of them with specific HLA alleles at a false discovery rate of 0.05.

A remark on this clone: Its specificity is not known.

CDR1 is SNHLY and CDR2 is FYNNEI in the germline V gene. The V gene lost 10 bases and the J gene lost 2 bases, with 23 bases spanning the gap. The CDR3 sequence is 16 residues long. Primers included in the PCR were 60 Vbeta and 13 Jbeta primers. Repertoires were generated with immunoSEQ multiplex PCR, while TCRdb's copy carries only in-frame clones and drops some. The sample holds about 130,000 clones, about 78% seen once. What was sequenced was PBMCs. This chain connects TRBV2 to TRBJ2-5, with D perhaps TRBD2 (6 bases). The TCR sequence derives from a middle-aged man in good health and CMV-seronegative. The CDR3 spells CATTLDVEGGQETQYF. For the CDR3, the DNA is TGTGCCACCACCTTAGATGTGGAGGGTGGGCAAGAGACCCAGTACTTC.